This T cell receptor (beta chain) was documented in a study of OX40 agonist ivuxolimab in advanced cancers. Broadly, across the study: Ivuxolimab was a fully human IgG2 agonistic monoclonal antibody targeting the costimulatory receptor OX40 (CD134). Intravenous ivuxolimab was administered to patients every 2 weeks at six dose levels: 0.01, 0.1, 0.3, 1.5, 3 and 10 mg/kg. Of the 50 to 55 patients in dose escalation, 19 had hepatocellular carcinoma, around 15 had melanoma, 9 had renal cell carcinoma and 9 had head and neck cancer. The dose-escalation cohort was 82.7% male with a mean age of roughly 60 years, ranging from about 23 to 85. Patients were allowed to have had prior anti-PD-1, anti-PD-L1 or anti-CTLA-4 therapy, and approximately 37% of the dose-escalation patients had been treated with checkpoint inhibitors. Partial responses were achieved by three dose-escalation patients, of whom one had hepatocellular carcinoma and two had cutaneous melanoma. The purpose of peripheral TCRbeta sequencing was to test whether ivuxolimab changed TCR sequence diversity and led to clonal T-cell expansion. The monotherapy dose-escalation portion (N ≈ 52 patients) of the phase I ivuxolimab trial is reported in the paper.

Genomic DNA was isolated from the sorted cells so that the TCRbeta CDR3 region could be sequenced. The immunoSEQ Assay was used to sequence the TCRbeta CDR3 regions. Sourced from immuneACCESS, this table was stored by TCRdb with only in-frame sequences that have V and J called. A share of the clones is absent; for the studies checked, an unresolved V gene accounts for under half, and the remainder has no known explanation. In this sample the table shows 65,000 to 95,000 clones, around 90% of which occur a single time. The top ten hold 5.5% to 8% of the sample. This clone was found a few times. Its antigen remains unidentified. Base-call qualities are not available, and no considerably larger clone is one nucleotide away. Broader findings and caveats from the paper: In the 0.1-3.0 mg/kg groups, partial responders were among the patients with the lowest normalized peripheral clonal expansion, particularly in CD8+ T cells. On average, CD8+ T cells showed more expanded clones than CD4+ T cells after ivuxolimab. Low levels of normalized T-cell clonal expansion were also shown by some nonresponding patients. At doses of 0.1 to 3.0 mg/kg, clonal expansion of both CD4+ and CD8+ blood T cells was observed from baseline to week 6. The antigen specificity of the clonally expanded peripheral T cells was not determined.

Patients with a history of autoimmune disease or receiving systemic immunosuppression were excluded from the trial. Peripheral blood for TCR sequencing was drawn from every dose cohort at baseline, at cycle 4 day 1 and at cycle 7 day 1. Samples were obtained from an open-label, multicenter, first-in-human phase I dose-escalation trial of ivuxolimab. Adults with locally advanced or metastatic melanoma, renal cell, hepatocellular, or head and neck squamous cell carcinoma were enrolled in the trial. Before TCR sequencing, CD4+ T cells and CD8+ T cells from peripheral blood were sorted into separate populations. From the germline V gene, CDR1 is MNHNS and CDR2 is SASEGT. From the cysteine up to the phenylalanine, the CDR3 has a length of 10 residues. This entry keeps only the CDR3 DNA: 30 bases, framed from base 1. V loses 10 bases, J loses 6 bases, and the germline ends lie 10 bases apart.

The chain joins TRBV6-1 to TRBJ2-7; the D segment may tentatively be TRBD1 or TRBD2, each giving 5 matched bases. This TCR came from an adult with an advanced solid tumor such as melanoma, head and neck, liver or kidney cancer. Here the sequenced sample was CD4+ or CD8+ T cells sorted from blood, taken in a trial of the OX40 agonist ivuxolimab. The DNA reads as follows: TGTGCCACCTCGGGGCTCGAGCAGTACTTC. Translated, this is CATSGLEQYF.